This T cell receptor (beta chain) was found in a study of T cells in Graves' hyperthyroidism and ophthalmopathy. This CDR3 spans 19 amino acids. Germline V CDR1 and CDR2: SGHAT, FQNNGV. V lost 2 bases, J lost 2 bases, and 13 bases stayed unmatched. The table lists this clonotype with many counts. RNA transcripts provided the source from which TCR beta CDR3 regions were amplified. In the first-round RT-PCR of the TCR CDR3, the HTBI primer set was used. TCRdb fed the multiplex PCR reads into MiXCR, producing one record per CDR3 protein. The table records about 640,000 distinct CDR3 sequences, less than 25% of them present only once.

This clonotype was obtained from a man in his thirties or forties with Graves' ophthalmopathy. Sequenced material: blood. This chain connects TRBV11-2 to TRBJ2-3; 10 nucleotides align to TRBD1. The CDR3 DNA reads TGTGCCAGCAGCTTATGGGCGACCGGGACAGGGGCTTACACAGATACGCAGTATTTT. Its translation: CASSLWATGTGAYTDTQYF.